Below are 26 T cell receptor beta chains sequenced from a single sample in a study of T cells in Graves' hyperthyroidism and ophthalmopathy. Researchers took RNA transcripts and amplified the TCR beta CDR3 regions from them. During a first-round RT-PCR of the TCR CDR3, the HTBI primer set was used. Using its own MiXCR run on the multiplex PCR reads, TCRdb lists one record per CDR3 protein. The sample contains 410,000 or so distinct CDR3 sequences, approximately 14% of which appear only once. The sample taken for sequencing was blood. These receptor sequences come from a man aged 18 to 30 with Graves' ophthalmopathy.

The chain couples TRBV6-7 to TRBJ2-3, with D hard to call. TRBV6-7 is classed as an ORF, of uncertain function. The CDR3 covers 19 residues. V was pared by 0 bases and J by 5 bases, with 24 bases between. The CDR3 bases are TGTGCCAGCAGTTACTCGAAGGCAGACGGAGAGAACTATGAAGATACGCAGTATTTT. Translation gives CASSYSKADGENYEDTQYF.

In its sample, this clonotype was seen many times. V usage is TRBV30 and J usage is TRBJ1-1; D is perhaps TRBD1 (6 bases). Trimming stripped 3 bases from V and 1 base from J, with 15 bases between. This CDR3 is built from 15 residues. In germline, CDR1 is GTSNPN, CDR2 SVGIG (reference sequence). The CDR3 DNA is TGTGCCTGGAGGATGGCTGACAGGAGGAACACTGAAGCTTTCTTT. Translation gives CAWRMADRRNTEAFF. Drawing the rest from reference TRBV30 and TRBJ1-1, the complete variable domain is SQTIHQWPATLVQPVGSPLSLECTVEGTSNPNLYWYRQAAGRGLQLLFYSVGIGQISSEVPQNLSASRPQDRQFILSSKKLLLSDSGFYLCAWRMADRRNTEAFFGQGTRLTVV.

Many counts were recorded for this clonotype. The chain links TRBV14 to TRBJ2-1; the D gene is possibly TRBD1 (6 bases). Trimming cost V 4 bases and J 3 bases, with 10 bases left between them. The germline V gene has CDR1 SGHDN and CDR2 FVKESK. This CDR3 spans 14 amino acids. In DNA, the CDR3 is TGTGCCAGCAGCCGCGGACAGTTCTACAATGAGCAGTTCTTC. Protein: CASSRGQFYNEQFF.

This clonotype was found many times. The chain has TRBV28 and TRBJ2-7; unclear D gene. The CDR3 runs 15 residues. V was cut by 2 bases and J by 0 bases, with 11 bases left in between. Germline CDR1 is MDHEN and CDR2 is SYDVKM. Written as DNA, the CDR3 is TGTGCCAGCAGTTTACAAGCTACGGTCTCCTACGAGCAGTACTTC. This encodes CASSLQATVSYEQYF.

This clonotype occurred many times. This chain joins TRBV7-9 and TRBJ2-1; no firm D call. There are 17 residues in the CDR3. From germline, CDR1 is SEHNR and CDR2 FQNEAQ (reference sequence). Trimming removed 5 bases at V and 0 bases at J, with 17 bases between. CDR3 in amino acids: CASSVRAGQSSYNEQFF. For the CDR3, the DNA is TGTGCCAGCAGCGTCCGTGCTGGGCAGAGCTCCTACAATGAGCAGTTCTTC.

Regarding this clonotype: A much larger clone lies one base from this, so it may be a read error. This CDR3 is missing its conserved last phenylalanine or tryptophan, likely due to a read error. The chain uses TRBV20-1 and TRBJ2-7; the D gene is possibly TRBD2 (5 bases). V shed 5 bases and J shed 0 bases, with 14 bases lying between them. Per the germline V gene, CDR1 is DFQATT and CDR2 is SNEGSKA (reference sequence). The CDR3 contains 14 residues. Written as DNA, the CDR3 is TGCAGTGCTTCTTTAGCGAGCGGCTCCTACGAGCAGTACCTC. Protein: CSASLASGSYEQYL.

This clonotype was counted ten times or more. The chain links TRBV7-9 to TRBJ2-3; D may match TRBD1 or TRBD2 (6 bases each). V dropped 6 bases and J dropped 4 bases, with 23 bases sitting between them. From germline, CDR1 is SEHNR and CDR2 FQNEAQ (reference sequence). The CDR3 consists of 17 residues. This CDR3 is CASSPHRGLEVSDTQYF. The CDR3, as DNA: TGTGCCAGCAGTCCACACCGGGGGCTGGAGGTCTCAGATACGCAGTATTTT.

This clonotype came up many times. The chain links TRBV3-1 to TRBJ2-1, with 7 bases lining up with TRBD2. The length of the CDR3 is 17 residues. CDR1 is LGHDT, CDR2 YNNKEL, per germline (reference sequence). After removal of 4 bases from V and 5 bases from J, the junction contained 14 bases not matched to a gene. The CDR3 region is CASSPPLGSGGDNEQFF. The CDR3 nucleotides read TGTGCCAGCAGCCCTCCTCTTGGCTCGGGGGGAGACAATGAGCAGTTCTTC.

The table lists this clonotype with a few counts. The V and J genes are TRBV6-1 and TRBJ2-6, with 9 bases that match TRBD1. The trim removed 4 bases at V and 2 bases at J, leaving 3 bases unmatched. The CDR3 covers 16 residues. CDR1 is MNHNS and CDR2 is SASEGT in the germline V gene. The CDR3 sequence is CASSGTGGAGANVLTF. The CDR3 nucleotides are TGTGCCAGCAGTGGCACAGGGGGCGCTGGGGCCAACGTCCTGACTTTC.

This clonotype was seen many times. In DNA, the CDR3 is TGCAGTGCCACGGGACTAGCGGGAGTTCGATACGAGCAGTACTTC. As protein: CSATGLAGVRYEQYF. This chain uses TRBV20-1 with TRBJ2-7; 14 bases agree with TRBD2. The J segment lost 4 bases and the V segment lost 6 bases, leaving 8 bases of the junction unmatched. Germline V gene sequence: CDR1 DFQATT, CDR2 SNEGSKA (reference sequence). The CDR3 is made up of 15 amino acids.

This clonotype was seen only a few times. The rearrangement links TRBV29-1 to TRBJ2-3; TRBD1 or TRBD2 may be the D gene (5 bases each). The CDR3 is 15 residues long. V gave up 4 bases and J gave up 2 bases, with 16 bases separating them. Germline V gene sequence: CDR1 SQVTM, CDR2 ANQGSEA. The chain's CDR3 is CSVGLWGTDTDTQYF. The CDR3 coding sequence is TGCAGCGTTGGCTTATGGGGGACCGACACAGATACGCAGTATTTT.

This clonotype has at least ten counts. J is TRBJ2-5 and V is TRBV28; D is ambiguous. CDR1 is MDHEN and CDR2 is SYDVKM in the germline V gene. This CDR3 has 12 amino acids. V was cut by 5 bases and J by 5 bases, with 9 bases left in between. The CDR3 region is CASSNSWETQYF. CDR3 DNA sequence: TGTGCCAGCAGTAATAGCTGGGAGACCCAGTACTTC.

This clonotype has at least ten counts. This chain connects TRBV3-1 to TRBJ1-5; TRBD1 might be the D (5 bases). V gave up 4 bases and J gave up 7 bases, with 11 bases separating them. The CDR3 totals 13 residues. Germline values: CDR1 LGHDT, CDR2 YNNKEL (reference sequence). Here the CDR3 DNA reads TGTGCCAGCAGCCCGGGGGAGGAACAGCCCCAGCATTTT. Protein product: CASSPGEEQPQHF.

Many counts were recorded for this clonotype. J is TRBJ2-1 and V is TRBV5-1, with 9 positions matching TRBD2. This CDR3 region has 18 residues. In germline, CDR1 is SGHRS, CDR2 YFSETQ. Trimming cost V 6 bases and J 4 bases; bases outside gene matches: 17. The CDR3 DNA follows: TGCGCCAGCATGGTGGTAGCGGGGGCCCCTCGGAATTACAATGAGCAGTTCTTC. Encoded protein: CASMVVAGAPRNYNEQFF.

In the case of this clonotype: This may stem from a read error, because a much larger clone lies one nucleotide away. The chain carries TRBV20-1 and TRBJ2-3, with D possibly matching TRBD2 (6 bases). The CDR3 is 17 amino acids. V shed 0 bases and J shed 4 bases, with 20 bases lying between them. Germline V gene sequence: CDR1 DFQATT, CDR2 SNEGSKA (reference sequence). CDR3 bases: TGCAGTGCTAGAGATGACTTTTTCGCGGCGGGGCCAGATACGCAGTATTTT. This sequence encodes CSARDDFFAAGPDTQYF.

The table lists this clonotype with many counts. The rearrangement joins TRBV5-1 to TRBJ2-7; 7 bases fit TRBD1. V lost 5 bases and J lost 6; bases outside the gene matches: 11. The CDR3 runs 14 residues. Per germline, CDR1 SGHRS and CDR2 YFSETQ. CDR3: CASRPPGTDAEQYF. For the CDR3, the DNA is TGCGCCAGCAGGCCTCCCGGGACAGATGCCGAGCAGTACTTC.

This clonotype has a count of ten or more. The CDR3 protein is CAIPTSGRRGGPDTQYF. As DNA, the CDR3 is TGCGCCATCCCGACTAGCGGGAGGCGGGGGGGCCCAGATACGCAGTATTTT. The V gene is TRBV5-1, the J gene TRBJ2-3, with 13 bases identical to TRBD2. The CDR3 extends over 17 amino acids. CDR1 is SGHRS, CDR2 YFSETQ, per germline. The J segment lost 4 bases and the V segment lost 9 bases, leaving 14 bases of the junction unmatched.

There are a few counts of this clonotype. The V and J genes are TRBV5-8 and TRBJ1-1; 7 nucleotides line up with TRBD1. Germline values: CDR1 SGHTS, CDR2 YDEGEE. The CDR3 runs 14 residues. V shed 4 bases, J shed 5 bases, and the junction held 8 bases outside the gene matches. This CDR3 is CASSVGDRVTEAFF. CDR3 sequence (DNA): TGTGCCAGCAGCGTTGGGGACAGAGTAACTGAAGCTTTCTTT.

The chain is built from TRBV6-5 and TRBJ2-7; 8 bases align to TRBD2. Looked up from germline, CDR1 is MNHEY and CDR2 is SVGAGI. V lost 2 bases and J lost 2; bases outside the gene matches: 2. The CDR3 sequence is 14 residues long. CDR3 sequence reads: CASSYTSGTYEQYF. The CDR3 DNA follows: TGTGCCAGCAGTTACACTAGCGGAACCTACGAGCAGTACTTC.

The J gene is TRBJ1-6, the V gene TRBV20-1; 10 nucleotides match TRBD1. Germline V gene data show CDR1 as DFQATT and CDR2 as SNEGSKA (reference sequence). With 6 bases clipped from V and 4 bases from J, the junction kept 6 bases outside the gene matches. This CDR3 has 15 amino acids. CDR3 in DNA: TGCAGTGCCAGGACAGGGGGGGGGTATAATTCACCCCTCCACTTT. As protein: CSARTGGGYNSPLHF.

The V gene is TRBV20-1, the J gene TRBJ2-1; D not certain. This CDR3 spans 12 amino acids. Trimming pared 8 bases from V and 0 bases from J, leaving 8 bases between. Germline assignment: CDR1 DFQATT and CDR2 SNEGSKA (reference sequence). The DNA for the CDR3 is TGCAGTACCTCGGGCTCCTACAATGAGCAGTTCTTC. This gives the protein CSTSGSYNEQFF.

This clonotype has only a few counts. This could be a read error, since a much larger clone is one nucleotide away. The chain is built from TRBV27 and TRBJ2-1, with 7 bases matching TRBD1. Germline-derived CDR1 and CDR2 are MNHEY and SMNVEV (reference sequence). The J segment lost 5 bases and the V segment lost 5 bases, leaving 15 bases of the junction unmatched. The CDR3 runs 17 residues. CDR3 protein: CASSPGTETSGDNEQFF. As DNA, the CDR3 is TGTGCCAGCAGTCCCGGGACAGAGACCTCCGGGGACAATGAGCAGTTCTTC.

This clonotype was detected ten times or more. The J gene is TRBJ2-3, the V gene TRBV5-1; a possible D gene is TRBD1 (5 bases). This CDR3 has 16 amino acids. Trimming removed 0 bases at V and 4 bases at J, with 15 bases between. Germline V gene lookup returns CDR1 SGHRS and CDR2 YFSETQ. CDR3 in DNA: TGCGCCAGCAGCTTGGACGCGGCCAGGGCGGCAGATACGCAGTATTTT. Its protein product is CASSLDAARAADTQYF. Looking up the rest from reference TRBV5-1 and TRBJ2-3 gives the full variable domain: KAGVTQTPRYLIKTRGQQVTLSCSPISGHRSVSWYQQTPGQGLQFLFEYFSETQRNKGNFPGRFSGRQFSNSRSEMNVSTLELGDSALYLCASSLDAARAADTQYFGPGTRLTVL.

The chain is built from TRBV27 and TRBJ1-2; D is unclear. The CDR3 is made up of 16 amino acids. Trimming removed 2 bases at V and 1 base at J, with 14 bases between. Germline V gene sequence: CDR1 MNHEY, CDR2 SMNVEV (reference sequence). CDR3 sequence reads: CASSLAWQEFNYGYTF. For the CDR3, the DNA is TGTGCCAGCAGTTTAGCGTGGCAGGAATTTAACTATGGCTACACCTTC.

The chain joins TRBV20-1 to TRBJ2-5; 12 bases align to TRBD2. The V gene end was trimmed by 2 bases and the J gene end by 4 bases; junction bases not matched to a gene: 2. Germline CDR1 and CDR2: DFQATT and SNEGSKA (reference sequence). This CDR3 contains 14 residues. Written as DNA, the CDR3 is TGCAGTGCTAGACAGGGACTAGCGGGAGAGACCCAGTACTTC. Amino acids: CSARQGLAGETQYF.

This clonotype was recorded at least ten times. V is TRBV11-3 and J is TRBJ2-3; D call uncertain. With 4 bases removed from V and 0 bases from J, the gap between germline ends came to 14 bases. Germline V gene sequence: CDR1 SGHNT, CDR2 YENEEA. The CDR3 is 16 amino acids. For the CDR3, the DNA is TGTGCCAGCAGCTCTTACGACCAGCCTAGCACAGATACGCAGTATTTT. Translation: CASSSYDQPSTDTQYF.